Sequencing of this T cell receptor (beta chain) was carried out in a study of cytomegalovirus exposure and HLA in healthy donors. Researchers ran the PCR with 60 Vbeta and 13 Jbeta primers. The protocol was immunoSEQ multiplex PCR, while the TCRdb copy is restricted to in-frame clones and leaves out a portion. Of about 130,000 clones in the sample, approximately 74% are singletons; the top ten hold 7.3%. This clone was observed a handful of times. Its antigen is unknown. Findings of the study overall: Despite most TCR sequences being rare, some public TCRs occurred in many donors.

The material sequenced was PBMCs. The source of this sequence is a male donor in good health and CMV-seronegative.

CDR3 amino acids: CASSLEQALGVLTF. The DNA of the CDR3 is TGTGCCAGCAGCTTAGAACAGGCCCTTGGAGTCCTGACTTTC. The chain uses TRBV7-2 and TRBJ2-6, with TRBD1 as a possible D gene (5 bases). The CDR3 length is 14 residues. The germline V gene has CDR1 SGHTA and CDR2 FQGNSA. V was clipped by 1 base and J by 13 bases, with 14 bases between them.